A single sample is the source of the 21 T cell receptor beta chains below, sequenced in a study of T cells in localized non-small cell lung cancer. Method: immunoSEQ multiplex PCR; TCRdb's copy keeps in-frame clones and lacks some. The data show 20,000 to 25,000 clones, less than 85% seen once. Here the sequenced sample was peripheral blood, taken before any cancer treatment. The source of these receptors is a man aged 40 to 69 with stage I lung adenocarcinoma.

V is TRBV10-2 and J is TRBJ2-5; weak D call: TRBD2 (5 bases). The V end lost 8 bases, the J end lost 5 bases, and 18 bases lay between the germline ends. This CDR3 is 14 amino acids long. CDR1 WSHSY and CDR2 SAAADI come from the germline V gene. The CDR3 protein is CASSLLGSDETQYF. CDR3 bases: TGCGCCAGCTCCCTCCTGGGGAGTGACGAGACCCAGTACTTC.

The rearrangement uses TRBV6-6 and TRBJ1-2; D is perhaps TRBD1 (6 bases). The V and J ends lost 7 bases and 4 bases respectively, with 22 bases between them. Germline V gene data show CDR1 as MNHNY and CDR2 as SVGAGI (reference sequence). The CDR3 totals 16 residues. The CDR3 sequence is CASNSLRPQGSYGYTF. The CDR3 DNA sequence: TGTGCCAGCAACTCTCTAAGGCCTCAGGGGTCCTATGGCTACACCTTC.

This sequence joins TRBV13 and TRBJ1-5; no reliable D call. V was clipped by 7 bases and J by 2 bases, with 12 bases between them. The CDR3 loop spans 14 amino acids. CDR1 is PRHDT and CDR2 is FYEKMQ in the germline V gene (reference sequence). CDR3 DNA: TGTGCCAGCACTTTTTCCACGGGCAATCAGCCCCAGCATTTT. Its translation: CASTFSTGNQPQHF.

The V and J genes are TRBV7-6 and TRBJ2-3; 9 positions agree with TRBD1. V shed 3 bases, J shed 3 bases, and the junction held 4 bases outside the gene matches. The CDR3 length is 15 residues. The germline CDR1 and CDR2 sequences are SGHVS and FNYEAQ. CDR3 DNA: TGTGCCAGCAGCTTCTCGGGACAGGGTACAGATACGCAGTATTTT. Amino acids: CASSFSGQGTDTQYF. Full variable domain (rest looked up from reference TRBV7-6 and TRBJ2-3): GAGVSQSPRYKVTKRGQDVALRCDPISGHVSLYWYRQALGQGPEFLTYFNYEAQQDKSGLPNDRFSAERPEGSISTLTIQRTEQRDSAMYRCASSFSGQGTDTQYFGPGTRLTVL.

The chain joins TRBV10-1 to TRBJ1-6, with 7 bases identical to TRBD1. CDR1 is WNHNN, CDR2 SYGVQD, per germline (reference sequence). The CDR3 totals 14 residues. Germline trimming cut 4 bases from V and 7 bases from J; bases unmatched to any gene: 4. The CDR3 DNA sequence: TGCGCCAGCAGTGGTGGGACAGAGAATTCACCCCTCCACTTT. It is translated as CASSGGTENSPLHF.

The chain couples TRBV9 to TRBJ1-3, with D maybe TRBD1 (6 bases). The CDR3 is made up of 15 amino acids. V was trimmed by 5 bases and J by 1 base, leaving 13 bases between them. The germline V gene has CDR1 SGDLS and CDR2 YYNGEE. CDR3 in amino acids: CASSSEGGSGNTIYF. CDR3 sequence (DNA): TGTGCCAGCAGTTCAGAGGGGGGTTCTGGAAACACCATATATTTT.

This clone was seen a single time. The rearrangement joins TRBV11-1 to TRBJ2-1; TRBD2 matches 12 bases. Germline trimming cut 5 bases from V and 7 bases from J; bases unmatched to any gene: 9. The CDR3 runs 16 residues. Germline V gene lookup returns CDR1 SGHAT and CDR2 FQDESV (reference sequence). The CDR3 protein is CASSPSSGRGENEQFF. CDR3 coding DNA: TGTGCCAGCAGCCCCTCTAGCGGGAGGGGAGAGAATGAGCAGTTCTTC.

The gene calls are TRBV5-1 and TRBJ1-1, with D unresolved. The V and J ends lost 1 base and 1 base respectively, with 11 bases between them. This CDR3 has 15 amino acids. CDR1 is SGHRS and CDR2 is YFSETQ in the germline V gene. Here the CDR3 reads CASSLFGERNTEAFF. The CDR3 DNA sequence: TGCGCCAGCAGCTTGTTCGGAGAAAGGAACACTGAAGCTTTCTTT.

The genes are TRBV6-1 and TRBJ2-3, with D maybe TRBD2 (5 bases). CDR3 size: 12 residues. Germline loops: CDR1 MNHNS, CDR2 SASEGT. V dropped 10 bases and J dropped 5 bases, with 13 bases sitting between them. As DNA, the CDR3 is TGTGCCACCTTACTCCGGGGAGATACGCAGTATTTT. Translated: CATLLRGDTQYF.

The chain recombines TRBV11-2 with TRBJ2-7, with 7 bases identical to TRBD2. The CDR3 contains 15 residues. Germline lookup yields CDR1 SGHAT and CDR2 FQNNGV. The V and J ends lost 3 bases and 0 bases, in that order; junction bases with no gene match: 5. The CDR3 nucleotides are TGTGCCAGCAGCTTCGGGGGGTTAAGCTCCTACGAGCAGTACTTC. Translation: CASSFGGLSSYEQYF. Variable domain in full (rest from reference TRBV11-2 and TRBJ2-7): EAGVAQSPRYKIIEKRQSVAFWCNPISGHATLYWYQQILGQGPKLLIQFQNNGVVDDSQLPKDRFSAERLKGVDSTLKIQPAKLEDSAVYLCASSFGGLSSYEQYFGPGTRLTVT.

The V call is TRBV5-8, the J call TRBJ2-4; possibly TRBD1 for D (6 bases). Trimming shortened V by 4 bases and J by 0 bases, and 20 bases separated the two germline ends. Looked up from germline, CDR1 is SGHTS and CDR2 is YDEGEE. The CDR3 is 18 amino acids. The CDR3 spells CASSLSPGEGLAKNIQYF. CDR3 nucleotide sequence: TGTGCCAGCAGCCTTTCTCCAGGGGAAGGTCTAGCCAAAAACATTCAGTACTTC.

This clone was counted between two and nine times. This chain uses TRBV2 with TRBJ2-1, with D tentatively TRBD2 (5 bases). CDR3 length equals 15 residues. Trimming pared 0 bases from V and 6 bases from J, leaving 12 bases between. Per germline, CDR1 SNHLY and CDR2 FYNNEI. The CDR3 DNA sequence: TGTGCCAGCAGTGAAGCTCGGGGATTCGGCAATGAGCAGTTCTTC. Encoded protein: CASSEARGFGNEQFF.

Here the CDR3 DNA reads TGTGCCAGCAGCTTACGGCTTCATGAAAAACTGTTTTTT. Translation gives CASSLRLHEKLFF. This chain connects TRBV7-7 to TRBJ1-4; D is unclear. V was pared by 2 bases and J by 6 bases, with 7 bases between. The CDR3 runs 13 residues. Germline CDR1 and CDR2: SSHAT and FNYEAQ (reference sequence).

CDR3 sequence reads: CASGTVYGYTF. The DNA of the CDR3 is TGTGCCAGCGGGACAGTCTATGGCTACACCTTC. This chain links TRBV6-6 with TRBJ1-2, with TRBD1 matching 7 bases. This CDR3 region has 11 residues. CDR1 and CDR2 from the germline V gene are MNHNY and SVGAGI (reference sequence). V was clipped by 8 bases and J by 4 bases; unmatched bases: 1.

This chain's CDR3 is CASSRTGSKVGGGNTIYF. CDR3 sequence (DNA): TGTGCCAGCAGCCGAACAGGCAGTAAGGTAGGAGGTGGAAACACCATATATTTT. The gene calls are TRBV5-4 and TRBJ1-3, with D possibly matching TRBD1 (5 bases). The CDR3 length is 18 residues. Germline values: CDR1 SGHNT, CDR2 YYREEE (reference sequence). The ends were cut back, 4 bases at V and 3 bases at J, with 23 bases in the middle.

This chain uses TRBV5-8 with TRBJ1-4; D is uncertain. Looked up from germline, CDR1 is SGHTS and CDR2 is YDEGEE. Deletions cut 4 bases from V and 4 bases from J, with 14 bases between. The CDR3 is made up of 15 amino acids. The CDR3 here is CASSAFKGDNEKLFF. DNA of the CDR3: TGTGCCAGCAGCGCCTTCAAGGGCGATAATGAAAAACTGTTTTTT.

The V call is TRBV6-5, the J call TRBJ2-7; D is ambiguous. Per germline, CDR1 MNHEY and CDR2 SVGAGI. This CDR3 is 14 amino acids long. Between the trimmed V and J ends, which lost 6 bases and 2 bases, there was a span of 14 bases. The chain's CDR3 is CASRAETAAYEQYF. Written as DNA, the CDR3 is TGTGCCAGCAGAGCCGAGACGGCAGCCTACGAGCAGTACTTC.

The chain employs TRBV28 and TRBJ2-1; tentative D call: TRBD1 (7 bases). The CDR3 is 15 residues long. Germline assignment: CDR1 MDHEN and CDR2 SYDVKM. The V and J ends lost 6 bases and 2 bases respectively, with 14 bases between them. The CDR3 sequence is CASSPGGPPYNEQFF. CDR3 DNA sequence: TGTGCCAGCAGCCCAGGGGGGCCCCCCTACAATGAGCAGTTCTTC.

This clone was picked up a small number of times. The chain links TRBV11-1 to TRBJ2-7; D could derive from TRBD1 or TRBD2 (5 bases each). CDR1 and CDR2 (germline): SGHAT, FQDESV (reference sequence). The V end lost 5 bases, the J end lost 3 bases, and 14 bases lay between the germline ends. This CDR3 has 14 amino acids. This CDR3 reads CASSPGPPDYEQYF. DNA of the CDR3: TGTGCCAGCAGCCCGGGACCCCCAGACTACGAGCAGTACTTC.

For this clone: At one of its ends the junction is not consistent with the germline gene, which may arise from a read error. The chain employs TRBV10-2 and TRBJ2-3, with a possible D match to TRBD2 (7 bases). Germline CDR1 WSHSY, CDR2 SAAADI. This CDR3 comprises 15 residues. CDR3 amino acids: CAGSERGASTDTQYF. The CDR3 nucleotides are TGCGCCGGCAGTGAACGGGGGGCGAGCACAGATACGCAGTATTTT.

The rearrangement links TRBV7-3 to TRBJ2-3, with 9 bases lining up with TRBD1. This CDR3 contains 15 residues. The J segment lost 6 bases and the V segment lost 4 bases, leaving 8 bases of the junction unmatched. Per germline, CDR1 SGHTA and CDR2 FQGTGA. The CDR3 DNA follows: TGTGCCAGCAGCTCGACAGGGGGTAGTAAGGATACGCAGTATTTT. Its translation: CASSSTGGSKDTQYF. Full variable domain (rest looked up from reference TRBV7-3 and TRBJ2-3): GAGVSQTPSNKVTEKGKYVELRCDPISGHTALYWYRQSLGQGPEFLIYFQGTGAADDSGLPNDRFFAVRPEGSVSTLKIQRTERGDSAVYLCASSSTGGSKDTQYFGPGTRLTVL.